Listed here are 27 T cell receptor beta chains from one sample, sequenced in a study of shared T cell receptors in the human thymus (dated by TCRdb to about 2021). Receptors were amplified or captured by the immunoSEQ multiplex PCR assay. TCRdb retrieved this table from immuneACCESS and kept in-frame rearrangements only. Not all clones are present; in checked studies, unresolved V genes account for under half, and no reason is known for the remainder. For this sample there are hundreds of thousands of clones; about 89% appear just once. The ten largest clones take up roughly 0.0086% of the sample. This sample also belongs to another study, concerning human thymus T cells.

Sequenced: thymocytes. Receptors originate from a boy younger than two with a congenital heart defect. Donor details come from another sample of the same person, matched by shared clones.

V usage is TRBV2 and J usage is TRBJ1-5; the D gene is possibly TRBD1 (6 bases). The CDR3 has 16 residues. Germline assignment: CDR1 SNHLY and CDR2 FYNNEI. Trimming cost V 5 bases and J 0 bases, with 14 bases left between them. The CDR3 reads CASSRDGQYSNQPQHF. In DNA, the CDR3 is TGTGCCAGCAGTAGAGACGGACAGTATAGCAATCAGCCCCAGCATTTT.

This clone was found once. The rearrangement uses TRBV13 and TRBJ1-4; the D gene is possibly TRBD1 (5 bases). The V end was cut by 6 bases, the J end by 5 bases, with 13 bases between. From germline, CDR1 is PRHDT and CDR2 FYEKMQ (reference sequence). This CDR3 has 14 residues. The DNA for the CDR3 is TGTGCCAGCAGAAGACAGTCCGAGAATGAAAAACTGTTTTTT. It codes for CASRRQSENEKLFF.

The chain recombines TRBV7-2 with TRBJ1-3, with D possibly matching TRBD1 (5 bases). CDR3 length: 15 residues. The V end lost 3 bases, the J end lost 2 bases, and 11 bases lay between the germline ends. Per germline, CDR1 SGHTA and CDR2 FQGNSA. The CDR3 sequence: CASSFGREAGNTIYF. CDR3 sequence (DNA): TGTGCCAGCAGCTTCGGCAGGGAGGCTGGAAACACCATATATTTT. Complete variable domain (other parts from reference TRBV7-2 and TRBJ1-3): GAGVSQSPSNKVTEKGKDVELRCDPISGHTALYWYRQSLGQGLEFLIYFQGNSAPDKSGLPSDRFSAERTGGSVSTLTIQRTQQEDSAVYLCASSFGREAGNTIYFGEGSWLTVV.

The chain combines TRBV7-8 with TRBJ2-2; D unresolved. Trimming shortened V by 2 bases and J by 1 base, and 11 bases separated the two germline ends. This CDR3 region has 16 residues. Germline V gene data show CDR1 as SGHVS and CDR2 as FQNEAQ. In nucleotides, the CDR3 is TGTGCCAGCAGCTTAAGAGTAGTATTGAACACCGGGGAGCTGTTTTTT. Encoded protein: CASSLRVVLNTGELFF.

V gene TRBV28 combines with J gene TRBJ1-2; D gene ambiguous. The CDR3 spans 16 residues. Trimming took off 2 bases at V and 7 bases at J, with 20 bases between the two ends. The germline V gene has CDR1 MDHEN and CDR2 SYDVKM. In DNA, the CDR3 is TGTGCCAGCAGTTTACCCCAAGTCCCTACCCGAGGTGGCTACACCTTC. As protein: CASSLPQVPTRGGYTF.

This clone was seen only a few times. The chain combines TRBV5-4 with TRBJ1-2, with 8 bases lining up with TRBD1. Germline V gene data show CDR1 as SGHNT and CDR2 as YYREEE (reference sequence). The CDR3 totals 13 residues. The trim removed 0 bases at V and 7 bases at J, leaving 2 bases unmatched. CDR3 nucleotides: TGTGCCAGCAGCTTGGTACAGGGGGGTGGCTACACCTTC. Its protein product is CASSLVQGGGYTF.

The chain combines TRBV4-1 with TRBJ2-5, with 10 bases matching TRBD2. This CDR3 is 15 amino acids long. Trimming removed 5 bases from V and 2 bases from J; junction bases left unmatched: 5. Germline V CDR1 and CDR2: MGHRA, YSYEKL. CDR3 coding DNA: TGCGCCAGCAGCTTAGGACTAGCGGCTCAAGAGACCCAGTACTTC. Translation: CASSLGLAAQETQYF.

The chain is built from TRBV4-1 and TRBJ1-1; TRBD1 aligns across 8 bases. The CDR3 covers 18 residues. With 4 bases clipped from V and 1 base from J, the junction kept 14 bases outside the gene matches. Per the germline V gene, CDR1 is MGHRA and CDR2 is YSYEKL. CDR3 region: CASSRKGRQGTTNTEAFF. The CDR3 region has the DNA TGCGCCAGCAGCCGCAAAGGTCGACAGGGGACTACGAACACTGAAGCTTTCTTT.

The gene calls are TRBV28 and TRBJ2-7; 11 bases are shared with TRBD1. The V segment lost 6 bases and the J segment 4 bases; nucleotides outside the gene matches: 8. Germline V gene lookup returns CDR1 MDHEN and CDR2 SYDVKM. The CDR3 spans 15 residues. This chain's CDR3 is CASRDGDRGSYEQYF. The CDR3 nucleotides read TGTGCCAGCAGGGACGGGGACAGGGGGTCGTACGAGCAGTACTTC.

This rearrangement joins TRBV7-2 to TRBJ1-1, with TRBD1 matching 8 bases. The germline CDR1 and CDR2 sequences are SGHTA and FQGNSA. V lost 3 bases and J lost 3; bases outside the gene matches: 6. CDR3 size: 15 residues. The CDR3 is CASSFATGEDTEAFF. For the CDR3, the DNA is TGTGCCAGCAGCTTCGCGACAGGGGAGGACACTGAAGCTTTCTTT.

This chain links TRBV7-3 with TRBJ2-7, with a tentative D call TRBD2 (5 bases). The germline gives CDR1 SGHTA, CDR2 FQGTGA. V was trimmed by 2 bases and J by 0 bases, leaving 11 bases between them. The CDR3 has 15 amino acids. DNA of the CDR3: TGTGCCAGCAGCTTAGGAGGCCGGAGCTCCTACGAGCAGTACTTC. This encodes CASSLGGRSSYEQYF.

This clone has just one count. The chain has TRBV6-5 and TRBJ2-2; TRBD1 might be the D (6 bases). CDR1 MNHEY and CDR2 SVGAGI come from the germline V gene. Deletions cut 5 bases from V and 6 bases from J, with 10 bases between. The CDR3 is 13 amino acids. CDR3 nucleotide sequence: TGTGCCAGCAGTCCACAGGGTCCCGGGGAGCTGTTTTTT. Translation: CASSPQGPGELFF.

The rearrangement uses TRBV11-2 and TRBJ1-1; no reliable D call. CDR3 length equals 16 residues. Trimming took off 0 bases at V and 2 bases at J, with 13 bases between the two ends. Germline values: CDR1 SGHAT, CDR2 FQNNGV. The CDR3 DNA sequence: TGTGCCAGCAGCTTAGACTTTGGGGAGGGAAACACTGAAGCTTTCTTT. Translating it yields CASSLDFGEGNTEAFF. Supplemented by reference TRBV11-2 and TRBJ1-1, the full variable domain reads EAGVAQSPRYKIIEKRQSVAFWCNPISGHATLYWYQQILGQGPKLLIQFQNNGVVDDSQLPKDRFSAERLKGVDSTLKIQPAKLEDSAVYLCASSLDFGEGNTEAFFGQGTRLTVV.

As regards this clone: Other DNA variants within this sample encode the same CDR3. The V gene is TRBV11-2, the J gene TRBJ2-7, with 8 bases that match TRBD1. CDR1 SGHAT and CDR2 FQNNGV come from the germline V gene. The length of the CDR3 is 15 residues. V lost 1 base, J lost 0 bases, and 2 bases stayed unmatched. CDR3 residues: CASSLGQGASYEQYF. The CDR3, as DNA: TGTGCCAGCAGCTTAGGTCAGGGGGCCTCCTACGAGCAGTACTTC.

The chain carries TRBV4-2 and TRBJ1-2; D may be TRBD1 (5 bases). Germline V gene data show CDR1 as LGHNA and CDR2 as YNFKEQ. The germline V and J ends were trimmed by 0 bases and 6 bases, with 14 bases remaining between them. The CDR3 contains 15 residues. The CDR3 here is CASSQDWGRMDGYTF. The DNA for the CDR3 is TGTGCCAGCAGCCAAGATTGGGGGAGGATGGATGGCTACACCTTC.

The chain recombines TRBV6-6 with TRBJ1-5, with TRBD1 matching over 9 bases. V shed 11 bases and J 0 bases; nucleotides not matched to a gene: 8. The CDR3 length is 15 residues. Germline-derived CDR1 and CDR2 are MNHNY and SVGAGI (reference sequence). DNA for the CDR3: TGTGCCCGCGGACAGGGGCTTTATAGCAATCAGCCCCAGCATTTT. Amino acid sequence: CARGQGLYSNQPQHF.

The chain links TRBV28 to TRBJ2-5; 8 bases match TRBD1. Unmatched junction bases numbered 6, after V lost 10 bases and J lost 2 bases. CDR1 and CDR2 from the germline V gene are MDHEN and SYDVKM. This CDR3 contains 13 residues. The CDR3 loop reads CATSGQGQETQYF. The CDR3 region has the DNA TGTGCCACTTCTGGACAGGGTCAAGAGACCCAGTACTTC.

V and J are TRBV5-1 and TRBJ2-5; 7 bases match TRBD1. The V gene's germline CDR1 is SGHRS and CDR2 YFSETQ. The CDR3 spans 14 residues. Trimming cost V 4 bases and J 4 bases; bases outside gene matches: 7. The CDR3 nucleotides are TGCGCCAGCAGCGAACAGGGGCCCCCAGAGACCCAGTACTTC. This translates into CASSEQGPPETQYF.

The chain carries TRBV5-1 and TRBJ2-7, with a weak D call TRBD2 (6 bases). The V and J ends lost 4 bases and 4 bases respectively, with 18 bases between them. Germline loops: CDR1 SGHRS, CDR2 YFSETQ. The CDR3 runs to 15 residues. This CDR3 reads CASSPKPGLPYEQYF. CDR3 in DNA: TGCGCCAGCAGCCCCAAACCGGGACTCCCATACGAGCAGTACTTC.

The CDR3 is CASSASSTDTQYF. CDR3 DNA sequence: TGTGCCAGCAGCGCGTCTAGCACAGATACGCAGTATTTT. The chain carries TRBV9 and TRBJ2-3; D is uncertain. V lost 3 bases and J 0 bases, leaving 5 bases between the germline ends. CDR1 is SGDLS and CDR2 is YYNGEE in the germline V gene. This CDR3 comprises 13 residues.

J is TRBJ1-1 and V is TRBV20-1; TRBD1 is a possible D gene (5 bases). The V and J ends lost 6 bases and 4 bases respectively, with 9 bases between them. Germline V lookup: CDR1 DFQATT, CDR2 SNEGSKA (reference sequence). The CDR3 totals 11 residues. CDR3 DNA: TGCAGTGCCGGGGGGACCACTGAAGCTTTCTTT. Encoded protein: CSAGGTTEAFF.

The chain links TRBV15 to TRBJ1-4; 7 bases fit TRBD1. The CDR3 is made up of 17 amino acids. V dropped 3 bases and J dropped 4; count of bases not matched to a gene: 11. Germline V gene data show CDR1 as LNHNV and CDR2 as YYDKDF (reference sequence). The CDR3 DNA reads TGTGCCACCAGCAGCCTAACCCACAGGGGTGGTAATGAAAAACTGTTTTTT. Amino acid sequence: CATSSLTHRGGNEKLFF.

The chain recombines TRBV28 with TRBJ1-5; 9 bases align to TRBD1. Per the germline V gene, CDR1 is MDHEN and CDR2 is SYDVKM. The V gene end was trimmed by 6 bases and the J gene end by 0 bases; junction bases not matched to a gene: 18. The CDR3 spans 20 residues. CDR3 residues: CASSPRLTGGFPYSNQPQHF. In DNA, the CDR3 is TGTGCCAGCAGCCCGAGACTGACAGGGGGTTTCCCTTATAGCAATCAGCCCCAGCATTTT.

V gene TRBV5-6 combines with J gene TRBJ1-2; 7 bases line up with TRBD1. Unmatched junction bases numbered 11, after V lost 4 bases and J lost 5 bases. CDR3 length: 15 residues. Germline CDR1 SGHDT, CDR2 YYEEEE. The CDR3 DNA reads TGTGCCAGCAGCCAAGACCGGGACAGAAAATATGGCTACACCTTC. Protein product: CASSQDRDRKYGYTF.

This clone was counted only a few times. V gene TRBV4-3 combines with J gene TRBJ2-7, with 12 bases that match TRBD1. V lost 4 bases, J lost 6 bases, and 7 bases stayed unmatched. This CDR3 contains 15 residues. Germline V gene sequence: CDR1 LGHNA, CDR2 YSLEER. CDR3 coding DNA: TGCGCCAGCAGCCCGACGGGGACAGGGGGCTCCGAGCAGTACTTC. Protein sequence: CASSPTGTGGSEQYF.

The chain is built from TRBV19 and TRBJ2-1; 7 nucleotides agree with TRBD2. The germline V gene encodes CDR1 LNHDA and CDR2 SQIVND (reference sequence). Losses at the gene ends were 3 bases for V and 5 bases for J; bases not matched to a gene: 1. The CDR3 runs 13 residues. The CDR3 region is CASSMGGDNEQFF. CDR3 bases: TGTGCCAGTAGTATGGGAGGGGACAATGAGCAGTTCTTC.

The CDR3: CASSGYLTGGAGRHHEKLFF. CDR3 bases: TGTGCCAGTAGTGGATACCTTACAGGGGGCGCTGGCCGGCACCATGAAAAACTGTTTTTT. The chain uses TRBV19 and TRBJ1-4; 9 bases align to TRBD1. The V segment lost 5 bases and the J segment 6 bases; nucleotides outside the gene matches: 22. The CDR3 is 20 residues long. Germline lookup yields CDR1 LNHDA and CDR2 SQIVND (reference sequence).